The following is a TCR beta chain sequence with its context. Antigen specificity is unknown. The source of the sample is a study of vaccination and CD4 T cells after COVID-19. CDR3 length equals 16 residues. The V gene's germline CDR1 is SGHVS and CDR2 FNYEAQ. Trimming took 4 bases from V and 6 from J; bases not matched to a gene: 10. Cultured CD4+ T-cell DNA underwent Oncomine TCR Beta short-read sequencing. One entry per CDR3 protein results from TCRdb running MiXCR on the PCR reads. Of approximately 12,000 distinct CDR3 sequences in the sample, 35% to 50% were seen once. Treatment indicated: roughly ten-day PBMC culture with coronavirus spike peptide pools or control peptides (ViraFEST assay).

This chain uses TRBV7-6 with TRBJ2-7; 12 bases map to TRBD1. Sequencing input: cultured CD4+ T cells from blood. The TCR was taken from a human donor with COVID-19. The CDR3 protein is CASSSNPGQGAREQYF. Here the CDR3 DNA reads TGTGCCAGCAGCTCAAATCCGGGACAGGGGGCGCGCGAGCAGTACTTC.